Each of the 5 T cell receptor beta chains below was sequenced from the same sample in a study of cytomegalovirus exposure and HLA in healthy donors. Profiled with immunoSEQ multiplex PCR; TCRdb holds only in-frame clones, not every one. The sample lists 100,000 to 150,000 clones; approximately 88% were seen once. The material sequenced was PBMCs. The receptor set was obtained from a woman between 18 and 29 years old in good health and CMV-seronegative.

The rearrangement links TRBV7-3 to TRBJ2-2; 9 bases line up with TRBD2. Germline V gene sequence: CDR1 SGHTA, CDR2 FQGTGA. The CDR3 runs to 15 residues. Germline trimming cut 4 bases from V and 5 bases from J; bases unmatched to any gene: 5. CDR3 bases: TGTGCCAGCAGCTCTCTAGCGGGGCTAACCGGGGAGCTGTTTTTT. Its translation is CASSSLAGLTGELFF.

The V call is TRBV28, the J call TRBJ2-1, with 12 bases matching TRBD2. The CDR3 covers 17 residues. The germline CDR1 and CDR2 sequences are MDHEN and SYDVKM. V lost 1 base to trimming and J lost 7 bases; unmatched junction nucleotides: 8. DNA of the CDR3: TGTGCCAGCAGTTTATTCGCGGGACTAGCGGGCGGAAATGAGCAGTTCTTC. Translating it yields CASSLFAGLAGGNEQFF.

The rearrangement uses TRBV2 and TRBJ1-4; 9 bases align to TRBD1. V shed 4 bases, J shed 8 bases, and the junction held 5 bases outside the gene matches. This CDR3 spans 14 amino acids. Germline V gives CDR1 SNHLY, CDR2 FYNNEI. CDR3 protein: CASSVQGAWEKLFF. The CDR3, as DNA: TGTGCCAGCAGTGTACAGGGGGCCTGGGAAAAACTGTTTTTT.

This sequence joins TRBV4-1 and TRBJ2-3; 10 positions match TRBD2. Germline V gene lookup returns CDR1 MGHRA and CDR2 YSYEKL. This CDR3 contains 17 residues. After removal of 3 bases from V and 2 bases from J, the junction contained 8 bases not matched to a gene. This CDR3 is CASSQNIAGGTTDTQYF. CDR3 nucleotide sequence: TGCGCCAGCAGCCAGAATATAGCGGGAGGTACCACAGATACGCAGTATTTT.

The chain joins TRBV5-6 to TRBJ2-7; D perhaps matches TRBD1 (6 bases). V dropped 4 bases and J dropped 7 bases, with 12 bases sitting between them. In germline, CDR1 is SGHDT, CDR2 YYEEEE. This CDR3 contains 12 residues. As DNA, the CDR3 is TGTGCCAGCAGCATACAGGGAGATGAGCAGTACTTC. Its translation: CASSIQGDEQYF.